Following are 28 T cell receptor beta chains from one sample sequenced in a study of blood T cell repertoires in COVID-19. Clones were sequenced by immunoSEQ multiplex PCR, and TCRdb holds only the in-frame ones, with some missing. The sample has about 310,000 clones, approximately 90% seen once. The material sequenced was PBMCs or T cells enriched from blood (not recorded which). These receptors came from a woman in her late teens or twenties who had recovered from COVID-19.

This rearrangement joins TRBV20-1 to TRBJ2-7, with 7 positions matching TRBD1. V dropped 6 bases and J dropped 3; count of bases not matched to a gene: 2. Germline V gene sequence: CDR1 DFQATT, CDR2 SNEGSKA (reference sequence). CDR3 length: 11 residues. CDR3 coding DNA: TGCAGTGCGAACAGGGGCTACGAGCAGTACTTC. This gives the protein CSANRGYEQYF.

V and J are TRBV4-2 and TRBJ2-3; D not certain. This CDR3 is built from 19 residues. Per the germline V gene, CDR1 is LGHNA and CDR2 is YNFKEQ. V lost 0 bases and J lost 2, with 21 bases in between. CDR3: CASSQEFSPFARLTDTQYF. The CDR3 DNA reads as TGTGCCAGCAGCCAAGAGTTTAGTCCGTTTGCGCGACTCACAGATACGCAGTATTTT.

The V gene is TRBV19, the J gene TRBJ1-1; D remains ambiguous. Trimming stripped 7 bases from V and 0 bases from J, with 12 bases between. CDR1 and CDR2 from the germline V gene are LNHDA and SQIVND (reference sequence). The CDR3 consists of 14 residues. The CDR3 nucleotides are TGTGCCAGTAAATTCAACAAATTGAACACTGAAGCTTTCTTT. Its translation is CASKFNKLNTEAFF.

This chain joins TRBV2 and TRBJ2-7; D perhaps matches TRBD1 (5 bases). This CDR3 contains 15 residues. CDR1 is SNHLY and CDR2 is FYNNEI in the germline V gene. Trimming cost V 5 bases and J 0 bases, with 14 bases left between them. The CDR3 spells CASSITGPGSYEQYF. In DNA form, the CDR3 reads TGTGCCAGCAGTATAACAGGCCCCGGCTCCTACGAGCAGTACTTC.

In nucleotides, the CDR3 is TGTGCCAGCAGTCCGCAGGACGGACAGCATAGCAATCAGCCCCAGCATTTT. Its protein product is CASSPQDGQHSNQPQHF. The chain uses TRBV6-6 and TRBJ1-5; weak D call: TRBD1 (6 bases). CDR3 length: 17 amino acids. Germline-derived CDR1 and CDR2 are MNHNY and SVGAGI (reference sequence). Between the trimmed V and J ends, which lost 5 bases and 0 bases, there was a span of 17 bases.

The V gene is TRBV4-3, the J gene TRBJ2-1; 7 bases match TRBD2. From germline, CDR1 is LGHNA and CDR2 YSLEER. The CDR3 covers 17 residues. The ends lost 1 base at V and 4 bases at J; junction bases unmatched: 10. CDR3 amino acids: CASSQALGGRSYNEQFF. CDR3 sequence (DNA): TGCGCCAGCAGCCAAGCCCTGGGGGGGAGATCTTACAATGAGCAGTTCTTC.

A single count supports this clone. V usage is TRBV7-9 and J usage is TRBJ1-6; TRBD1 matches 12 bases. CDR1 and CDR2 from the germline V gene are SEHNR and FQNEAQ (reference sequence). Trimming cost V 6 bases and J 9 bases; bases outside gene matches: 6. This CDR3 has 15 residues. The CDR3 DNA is TGTGCCAGCAGACCGGGACAGGGGGCCTCTTCACCCCTCCACTTT. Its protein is CASRPGQGASSPLHF.

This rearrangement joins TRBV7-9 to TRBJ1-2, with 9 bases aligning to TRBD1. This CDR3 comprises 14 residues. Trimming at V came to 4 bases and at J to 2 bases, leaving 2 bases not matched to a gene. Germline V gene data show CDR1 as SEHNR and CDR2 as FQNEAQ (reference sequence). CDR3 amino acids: CASSYRGLNYGYTF. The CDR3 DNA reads TGTGCCAGCAGCTACAGGGGGCTAAACTATGGCTACACCTTC.

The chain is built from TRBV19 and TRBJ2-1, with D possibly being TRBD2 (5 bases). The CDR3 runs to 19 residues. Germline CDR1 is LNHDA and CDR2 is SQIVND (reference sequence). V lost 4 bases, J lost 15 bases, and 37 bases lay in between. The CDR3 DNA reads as TGTGCCAGTAGTAAAGACTCACGGGATCACCCCCCATTAGGGTTCGTCGCGTTCTTC. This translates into CASSKDSRDHPPLGFVAFF. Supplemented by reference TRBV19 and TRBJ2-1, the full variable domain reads DGGITQSPKYLFRKEGQNVTLSCEQNLNHDAMYWYRQDPGQGLRLIYYSQIVNDFQKGDIAEGYSVSREKKESFPLTVTSAQKNPTAFYLCASSKDSRDHPPLGFVAFFGPGTRLTVL.

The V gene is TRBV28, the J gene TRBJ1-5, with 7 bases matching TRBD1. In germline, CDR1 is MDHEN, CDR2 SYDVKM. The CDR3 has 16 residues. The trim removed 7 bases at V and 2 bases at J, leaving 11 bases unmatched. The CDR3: CASIRGQDRGNQPQHF. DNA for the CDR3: TGTGCCAGCATAAGAGGACAGGACCGAGGCAATCAGCCCCAGCATTTT.

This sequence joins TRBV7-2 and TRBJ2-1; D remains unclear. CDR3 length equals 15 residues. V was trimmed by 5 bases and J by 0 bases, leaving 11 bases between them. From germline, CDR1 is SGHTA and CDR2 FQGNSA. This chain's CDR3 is CASSPEDASYNEQFF. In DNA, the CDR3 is TGTGCCAGCAGCCCCGAGGATGCCTCCTACAATGAGCAGTTCTTC.

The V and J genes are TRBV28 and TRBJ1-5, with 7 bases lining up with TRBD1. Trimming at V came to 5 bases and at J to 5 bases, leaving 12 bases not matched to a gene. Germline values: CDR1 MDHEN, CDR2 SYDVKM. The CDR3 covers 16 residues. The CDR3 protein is CASSRLTGYSDQPQHF. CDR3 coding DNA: TGTGCCAGCAGTCGATTGACAGGGTACAGCGATCAGCCCCAGCATTTT.

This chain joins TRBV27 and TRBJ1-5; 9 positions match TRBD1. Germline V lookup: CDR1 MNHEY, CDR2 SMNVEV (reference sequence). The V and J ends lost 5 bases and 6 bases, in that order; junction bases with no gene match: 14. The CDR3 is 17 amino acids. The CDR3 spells CASSRGPGTGTGQPQHF. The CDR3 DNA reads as TGTGCCAGCAGTCGAGGTCCCGGGACAGGGACGGGTCAGCCCCAGCATTTT.

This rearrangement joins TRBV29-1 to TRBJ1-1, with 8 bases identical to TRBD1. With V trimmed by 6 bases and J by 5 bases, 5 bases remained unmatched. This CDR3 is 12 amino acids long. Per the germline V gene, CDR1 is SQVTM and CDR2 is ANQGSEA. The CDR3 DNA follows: TGCAGCGTGACAGGGGCGGGTACTGAAGCTTTCTTT. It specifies CSVTGAGTEAFF.

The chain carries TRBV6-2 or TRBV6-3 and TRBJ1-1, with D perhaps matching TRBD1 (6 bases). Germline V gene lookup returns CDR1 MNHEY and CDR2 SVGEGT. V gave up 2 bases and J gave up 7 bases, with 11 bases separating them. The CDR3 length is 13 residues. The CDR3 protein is CASSYGDTREAFF. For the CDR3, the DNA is TGTGCCAGCAGTTACGGGGACACTCGTGAAGCTTTCTTT.

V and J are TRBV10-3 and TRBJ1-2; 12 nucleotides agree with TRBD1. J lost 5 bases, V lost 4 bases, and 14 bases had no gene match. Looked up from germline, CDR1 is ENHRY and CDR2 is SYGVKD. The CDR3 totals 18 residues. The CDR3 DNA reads TGTGCCATCAGTGCTTCAACCGGGACAGGGGGCGGAGGATATGGCTACACCTTC. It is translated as CAISASTGTGGGGYGYTF.

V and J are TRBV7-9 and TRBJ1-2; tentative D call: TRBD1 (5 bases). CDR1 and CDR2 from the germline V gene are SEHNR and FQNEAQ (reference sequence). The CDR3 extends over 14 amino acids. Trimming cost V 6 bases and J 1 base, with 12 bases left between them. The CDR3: CASSSLDSNYGYTF. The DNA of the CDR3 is TGTGCCAGCAGTTCCCTAGACAGTAACTATGGCTACACCTTC.

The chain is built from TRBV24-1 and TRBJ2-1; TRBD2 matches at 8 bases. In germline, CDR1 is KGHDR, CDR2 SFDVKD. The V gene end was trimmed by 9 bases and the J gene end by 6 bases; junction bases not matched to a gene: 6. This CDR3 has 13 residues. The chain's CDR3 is CATGGLDANEQFF. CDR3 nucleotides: TGTGCCACCGGGGGACTAGACGCCAATGAGCAGTTCTTC.

The CDR3, as DNA: TGTGCCAGCAGCTTGTCTCCGGGCAGGGGTGGCGAGCAGTACTTC. Translation: CASSLSPGRGGEQYF. V and J are TRBV5-6 and TRBJ2-7, with a weak D call TRBD1 (6 bases). Trimming took 1 base from V and 6 from J, leaving 17 bases between them. CDR3 size: 15 residues. The germline V gene has CDR1 SGHDT and CDR2 YYEEEE.

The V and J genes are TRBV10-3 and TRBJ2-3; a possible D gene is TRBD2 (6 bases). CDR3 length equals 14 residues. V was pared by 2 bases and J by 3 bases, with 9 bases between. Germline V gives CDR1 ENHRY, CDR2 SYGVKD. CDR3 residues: CAISETLATDTQYF. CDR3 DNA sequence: TGTGCCATCAGTGAGACGCTAGCGACAGATACGCAGTATTTT.

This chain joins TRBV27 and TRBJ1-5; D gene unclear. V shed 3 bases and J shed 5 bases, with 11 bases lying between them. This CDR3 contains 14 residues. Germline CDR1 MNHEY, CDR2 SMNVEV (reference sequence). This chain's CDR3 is CASSLRSDDQPQHF. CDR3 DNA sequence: TGTGCCAGCAGTTTGAGGTCAGACGATCAGCCCCAGCATTTT.

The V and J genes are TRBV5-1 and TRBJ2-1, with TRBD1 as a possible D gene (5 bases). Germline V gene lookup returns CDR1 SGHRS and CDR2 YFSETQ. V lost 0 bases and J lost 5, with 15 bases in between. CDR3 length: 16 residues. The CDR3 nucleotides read TGCGCCAGCAGCTTGGGGACACTCCAAGCTAACAATGAGCAGTTCTTC. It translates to CASSLGTLQANNEQFF.

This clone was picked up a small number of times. This CDR3 reads CASSLGTGMGNQPQHF. The DNA of the CDR3 is TGTGCCAGCAGTTTAGGGACAGGGATGGGTAATCAGCCCCAGCATTTT. This chain joins TRBV28 and TRBJ1-5, with 9 nucleotides matching TRBD1. CDR1 and CDR2 (germline): MDHEN, SYDVKM. This CDR3 comprises 16 residues. V was clipped by 2 bases and J by 4 bases; unmatched bases: 6.

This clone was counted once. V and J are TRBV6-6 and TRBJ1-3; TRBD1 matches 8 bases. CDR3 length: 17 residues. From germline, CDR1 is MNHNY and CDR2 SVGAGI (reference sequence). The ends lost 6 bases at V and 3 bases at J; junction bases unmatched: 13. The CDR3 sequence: CASSKSSGGRVGNTIYF. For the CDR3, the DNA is TGTGCCAGCAGCAAGAGCTCAGGGGGCAGAGTTGGAAACACCATATATTTT.

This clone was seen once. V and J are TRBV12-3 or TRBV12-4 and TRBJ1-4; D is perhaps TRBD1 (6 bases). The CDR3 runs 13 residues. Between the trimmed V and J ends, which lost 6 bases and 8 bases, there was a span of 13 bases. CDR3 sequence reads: CASSLFRGEKLFF. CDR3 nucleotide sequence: TGTGCCAGCAGCCTTTTCAGGGGCGAAAAACTGTTTTTT.

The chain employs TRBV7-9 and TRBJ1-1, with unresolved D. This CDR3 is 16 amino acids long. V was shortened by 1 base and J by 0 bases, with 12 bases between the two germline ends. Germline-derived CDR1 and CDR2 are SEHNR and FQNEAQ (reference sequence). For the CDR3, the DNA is TGTGCCAGCAGCTTAGGTAGGGCGGGGATGAACACTGAAGCTTTCTTT. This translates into CASSLGRAGMNTEAFF.

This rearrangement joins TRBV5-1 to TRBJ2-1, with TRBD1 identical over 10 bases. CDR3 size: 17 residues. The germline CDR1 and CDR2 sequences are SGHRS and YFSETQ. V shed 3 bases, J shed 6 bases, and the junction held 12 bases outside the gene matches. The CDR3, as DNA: TGCGCCAGCAGCTCAAATCCGGGACAGGGGTCGGCCAATGAGCAGTTCTTC. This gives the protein CASSSNPGQGSANEQFF.

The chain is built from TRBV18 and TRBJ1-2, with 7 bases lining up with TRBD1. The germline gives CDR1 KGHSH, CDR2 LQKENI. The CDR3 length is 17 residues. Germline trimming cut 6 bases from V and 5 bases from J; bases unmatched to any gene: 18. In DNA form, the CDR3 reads TGTGCCAGCTCTCGAACTCTGACCCGGACAGGAGATTATGGCTACACCTTC. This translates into CASSRTLTRTGDYGYTF.